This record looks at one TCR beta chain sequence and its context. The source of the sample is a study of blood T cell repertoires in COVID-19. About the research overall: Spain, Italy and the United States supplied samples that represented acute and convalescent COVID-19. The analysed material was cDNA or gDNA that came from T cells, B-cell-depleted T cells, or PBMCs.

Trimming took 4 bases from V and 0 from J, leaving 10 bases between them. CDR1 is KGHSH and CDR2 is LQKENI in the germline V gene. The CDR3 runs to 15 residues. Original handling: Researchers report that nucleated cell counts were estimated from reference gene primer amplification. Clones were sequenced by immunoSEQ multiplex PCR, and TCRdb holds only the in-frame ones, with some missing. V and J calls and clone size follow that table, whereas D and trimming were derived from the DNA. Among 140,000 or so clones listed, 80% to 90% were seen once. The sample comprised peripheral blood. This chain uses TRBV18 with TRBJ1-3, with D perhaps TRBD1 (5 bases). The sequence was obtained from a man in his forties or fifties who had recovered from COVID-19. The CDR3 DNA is TGTGCCAGCTCACAAGGGGCGAGCTCTGGAAACACCATATATTTT. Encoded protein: CASSQGASSGNTIYF.